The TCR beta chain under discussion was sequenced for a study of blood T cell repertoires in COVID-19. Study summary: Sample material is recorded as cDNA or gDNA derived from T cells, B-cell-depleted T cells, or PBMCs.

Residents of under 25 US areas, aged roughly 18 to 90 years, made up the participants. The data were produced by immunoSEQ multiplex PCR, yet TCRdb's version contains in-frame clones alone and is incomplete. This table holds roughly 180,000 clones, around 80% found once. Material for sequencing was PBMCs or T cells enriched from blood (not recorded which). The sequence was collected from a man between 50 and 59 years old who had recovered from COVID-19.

The DNA of the CDR3 is TGTGCCAGCAGTTACTCCGGGGGTAAGGAATCACCCCTCCACTTT. This sequence encodes CASSYSGGKESPLHF. The J gene is TRBJ1-6, the V gene TRBV6-6; D perhaps matches TRBD1 (5 bases). The CDR3 loop spans 15 amino acids. Per the germline V gene, CDR1 is MNHNY and CDR2 is SVGAGI (reference sequence). The ends were cut back, 0 bases at V and 10 bases at J, with 13 bases in the middle.